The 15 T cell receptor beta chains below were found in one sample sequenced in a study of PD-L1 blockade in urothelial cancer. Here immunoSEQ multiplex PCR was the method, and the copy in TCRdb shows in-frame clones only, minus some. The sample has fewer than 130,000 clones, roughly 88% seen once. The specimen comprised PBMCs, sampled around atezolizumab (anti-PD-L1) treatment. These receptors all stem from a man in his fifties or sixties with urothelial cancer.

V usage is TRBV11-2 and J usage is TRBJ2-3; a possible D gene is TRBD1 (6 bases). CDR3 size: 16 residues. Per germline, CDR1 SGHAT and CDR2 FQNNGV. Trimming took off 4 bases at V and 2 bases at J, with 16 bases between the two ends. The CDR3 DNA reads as TGTGCCAGCAGCTGGAGACTCCGACAGGCCACAGATACGCAGTATTTT. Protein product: CASSWRLRQATDTQYF.

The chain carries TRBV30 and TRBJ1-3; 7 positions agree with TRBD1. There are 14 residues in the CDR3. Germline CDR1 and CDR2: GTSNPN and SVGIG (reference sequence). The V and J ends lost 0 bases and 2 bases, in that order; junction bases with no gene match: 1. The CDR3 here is CAWSVDRAGNTIYF. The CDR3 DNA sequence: TGTGCCTGGAGTGTTGACAGGGCTGGAAACACCATATATTTT.

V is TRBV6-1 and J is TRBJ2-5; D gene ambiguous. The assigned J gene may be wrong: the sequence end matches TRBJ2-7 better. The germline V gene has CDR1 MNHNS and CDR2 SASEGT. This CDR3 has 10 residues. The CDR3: CASKAYEQYF. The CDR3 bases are TGTGCCAGCAAAGCCTACGAGCAGTACTTC.

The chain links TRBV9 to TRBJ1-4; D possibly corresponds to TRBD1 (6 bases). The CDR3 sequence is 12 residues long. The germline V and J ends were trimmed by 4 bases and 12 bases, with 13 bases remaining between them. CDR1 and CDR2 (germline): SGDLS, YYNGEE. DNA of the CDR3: TGTGCCAGCAGCCGTGATCCAGGGGAACTGTTTTTT. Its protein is CASSRDPGELFF.

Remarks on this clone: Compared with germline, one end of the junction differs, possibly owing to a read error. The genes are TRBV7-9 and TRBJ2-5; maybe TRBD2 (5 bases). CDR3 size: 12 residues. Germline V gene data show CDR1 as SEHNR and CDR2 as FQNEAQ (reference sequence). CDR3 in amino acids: CANSYEGETQYF. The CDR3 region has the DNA TGTGCCAACAGCTACGAGGGAGAGACCCAGTACTTC.

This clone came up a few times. CDR3 sequence: CASSLSPAHEQFF. The CDR3 nucleotides read TGTGCCAGCAGTTTATCCCCAGCGCATGAGCAGTTCTTC. The J gene is TRBJ2-1, the V gene TRBV27, with D uncertain. This CDR3 comprises 13 residues. The ends were cut back, 0 bases at V and 8 bases at J, with 8 bases in the middle. Germline V gene sequence: CDR1 MNHEY, CDR2 SMNVEV (reference sequence).

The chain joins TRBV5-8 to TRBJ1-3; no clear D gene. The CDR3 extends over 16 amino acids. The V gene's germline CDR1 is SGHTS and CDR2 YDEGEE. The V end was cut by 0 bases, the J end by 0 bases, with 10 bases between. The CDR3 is CASSLGGSHSGNTIYF. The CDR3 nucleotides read TGTGCCAGCAGCTTGGGAGGATCTCACTCTGGAAACACCATATATTTT.

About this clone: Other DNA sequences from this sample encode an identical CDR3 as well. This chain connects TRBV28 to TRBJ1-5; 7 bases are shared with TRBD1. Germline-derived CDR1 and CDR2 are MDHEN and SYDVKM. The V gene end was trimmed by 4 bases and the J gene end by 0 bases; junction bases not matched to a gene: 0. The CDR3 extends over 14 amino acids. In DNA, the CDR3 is TGTGCCAGCAGTTCAGGGGGTAGCAATCAGCCCCAGCATTTT. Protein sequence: CASSSGGSNQPQHF.

The CDR3 coding sequence is TGCGCCAGCAGCTATGGGCCCACAGGACTAGCTAACTATGGCTACACCTTC. This codes for CASSYGPTGLANYGYTF. The V gene is TRBV5-1, the J gene TRBJ1-2; possible D gene TRBD1, 5 bases. This CDR3 is built from 17 residues. V was cut by 3 bases and J by 0 bases, with 18 bases left in between. Germline V CDR1 and CDR2: SGHRS, YFSETQ.

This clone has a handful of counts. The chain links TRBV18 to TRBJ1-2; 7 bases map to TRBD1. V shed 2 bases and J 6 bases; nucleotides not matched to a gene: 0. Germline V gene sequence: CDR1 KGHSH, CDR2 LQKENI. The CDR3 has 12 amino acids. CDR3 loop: CASSPTGDGYTF. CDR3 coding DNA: TGTGCCAGCTCACCAACAGGGGATGGCTACACCTTC.

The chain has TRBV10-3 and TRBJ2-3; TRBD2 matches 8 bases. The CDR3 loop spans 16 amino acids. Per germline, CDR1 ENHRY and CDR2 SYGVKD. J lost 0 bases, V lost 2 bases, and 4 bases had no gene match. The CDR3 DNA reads TGTGCCATCAGTGAGGGTAGCGGGATCAGCACAGATACGCAGTATTTT. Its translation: CAISEGSGISTDTQYF.

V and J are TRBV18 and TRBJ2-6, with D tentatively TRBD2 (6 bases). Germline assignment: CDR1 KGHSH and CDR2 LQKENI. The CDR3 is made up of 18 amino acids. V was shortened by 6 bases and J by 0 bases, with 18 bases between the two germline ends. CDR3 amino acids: CASSPGVSQLSGANVLTF. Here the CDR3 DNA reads TGTGCCAGCTCCCCGGGGGTGTCACAACTCTCTGGGGCCAACGTCCTGACTTTC.

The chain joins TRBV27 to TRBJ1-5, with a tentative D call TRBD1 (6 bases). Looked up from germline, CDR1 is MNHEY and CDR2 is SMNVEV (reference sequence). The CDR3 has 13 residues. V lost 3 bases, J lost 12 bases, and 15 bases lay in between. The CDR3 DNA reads TGTGCCAGCAGTTTGGCAGGGGCCGGGCACCAGCATTTT. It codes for CASSLAGAGHQHF.

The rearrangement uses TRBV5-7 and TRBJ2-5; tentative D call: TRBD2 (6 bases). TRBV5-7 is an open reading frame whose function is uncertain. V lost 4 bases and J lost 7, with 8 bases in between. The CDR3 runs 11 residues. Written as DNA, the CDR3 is TGTGCCAGCAGCAGGCGGGGGACCCAGTACTTC. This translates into CASSRRGTQYF.

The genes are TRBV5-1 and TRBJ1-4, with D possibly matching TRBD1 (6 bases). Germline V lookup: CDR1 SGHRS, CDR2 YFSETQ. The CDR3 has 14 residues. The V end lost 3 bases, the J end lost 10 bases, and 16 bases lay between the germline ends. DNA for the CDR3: TGCGCCAGCAGCTCGCCGGGGGGCGGAGGAAAACTGTTTTTT. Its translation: CASSSPGGGGKLFF.